Below are 13 T cell receptor beta chains sequenced from a single sample in a study of T-cell reconstitution after alpha-beta-depleted transplantation in children. It was with unique molecular identifiers that the TCRbeta library was prepared. TCRdb reprocessed the PCR reads with MiXCR, giving one entry per CDR3 protein. The data show roughly 250,000 distinct CDR3 sequences, 8.2% seen once. The source material was PBMCs, mostly from graft donor cells, sampled 180 days after TCRalphabeta/CD19-depleted stem cell transplant. These receptors were collected from a male patient between 10 and 17 years old who had a stem cell transplant for acute lymphoblastic leukemia, so the T cells may come from the graft donor.

This clonotype was observed at least ten times. J is TRBJ2-5 and V is TRBV4-1, with 12 bases that match TRBD2. The CDR3 has 16 amino acids. The V and J ends lost 1 base and 3 bases, in that order; junction bases with no gene match: 3. Germline V gene lookup returns CDR1 MGHRA and CDR2 YSYEKL. CDR3 nucleotide sequence: TGCGCCAGCAGCCAAGTCCTAGCGGGAGGGAAAGAGACCCAGTACTTC. Encoded protein: CASSQVLAGGKETQYF.

This clonotype appeared many times. The CDR3 sequence is CASTPKGEQYF. The CDR3 nucleotides read TGTGCCAGCACCCCTAAGGGCGAGCAGTACTTC. The rearrangement uses TRBV7-6 and TRBJ2-7; unclear D gene. V lost 7 bases and J lost 6, with 10 bases in between. Germline assignment: CDR1 SGHVS and CDR2 FNYEAQ. The CDR3 length is 11 residues.

The V and J genes are TRBV20-1 and TRBJ1-5; D gene ambiguous. Trimming shortened V by 1 base and J by 0 bases, and 10 bases separated the two germline ends. The length of the CDR3 is 15 residues. The germline CDR1 and CDR2 sequences are DFQATT and SNEGSKA (reference sequence). The CDR3 region is CSARAERTSNQPQHF. The CDR3 DNA sequence: TGCAGTGCTAGAGCGGAAAGGACTAGCAATCAGCCCCAGCATTTT.

The sample holds a few counts of this clonotype. The V and J genes are TRBV6-5 and TRBJ2-5; D call uncertain. The CDR3 spans 17 residues. Germline V gives CDR1 MNHEY, CDR2 SVGAGI. The V end was cut by 2 bases, the J end by 2 bases, with 18 bases between. The CDR3 region has the DNA TGTGCCAGCAGTTACGACCCTCCCCTGGGCTTACAAGAGACCCAGTACTTC. This sequence encodes CASSYDPPLGLQETQYF.

This clonotype was seen many times. J is TRBJ1-1 and V is TRBV12-3 or TRBV12-4; TRBD1 might be the D (5 bases). V was trimmed by 7 bases and J by 5 bases, leaving 11 bases between them. The CDR3 has 12 amino acids. This CDR3 reads CASTPGGTEAFF. The DNA for the CDR3 is TGTGCCAGCACCCCTGGGGGAACTGAAGCTTTCTTT.

This clonotype has at least ten counts. J is TRBJ2-7 and V is TRBV7-2, with 8 positions matching TRBD2. Germline V gene data show CDR1 as SGHTA and CDR2 as FQGNSA. Losses at the gene ends were 3 bases for V and 3 bases for J; bases not matched to a gene: 10. This CDR3 is built from 16 residues. As DNA, the CDR3 is TGTGCCAGCAGCTTGATGATGGGACTAGTAAGCTACGAGCAGTACTTC. The encoded protein is CASSLMMGLVSYEQYF.

This clonotype was recorded at least ten times. This sequence joins TRBV6-1 and TRBJ2-1; D unclear. Trimming pared 5 bases from V and 7 bases from J, leaving 18 bases between. Germline V lookup: CDR1 MNHNS, CDR2 SASEGT. The CDR3 loop spans 15 amino acids. The CDR3 spells CASSPLRLLGNEQFF. DNA for the CDR3: TGTGCCAGCAGTCCTCTTCGACTGCTGGGGAATGAGCAGTTCTTC.

This clonotype has a handful of counts. CDR3 in amino acids: CASSLGDGNEQFF. In DNA, the CDR3 is TGTGCCAGCAGTTTAGGCGACGGCAATGAGCAGTTCTTC. V usage is TRBV27 and J usage is TRBJ2-1; no firm D call. Per the germline V gene, CDR1 is MNHEY and CDR2 is SMNVEV (reference sequence). The CDR3 has 13 residues. V was clipped by 2 bases and J by 6 bases, with 8 bases between them.

In the case of this clonotype: A read error may explain this, as a much larger clone is one base away. The chain recombines TRBV7-2 with TRBJ2-1; unclear D gene. CDR3 size: 15 residues. Germline loops: CDR1 SGHTA, CDR2 FQGNSA. Between the trimmed V and J ends, which lost 2 bases and 7 bases, there was a span of 15 bases. The CDR3 nucleotides read TGTGCCAGCAGCTTATGGCGGCTAGGCGAAAATGAGCAGTTCTTC. Translated, it gives CASSLWRLGENEQFF. The full variable domain, with the rest looked up from reference TRBV7-2 and TRBJ2-1, is GAGVSQSPSNKVTEKGKDVELRCDPISGHTALYWYRQSLGQGLEFLIYFQGNSAPDKSGLPSDRFSAERTGGSVSTLTIQRTQQEDSAVYLCASSLWRLGENEQFFGPGTRLTVL.

This clonotype has at least ten counts. This sequence joins TRBV15 and TRBJ2-5, with D perhaps assigned TRBD1 or TRBD2 (6 bases each). The V end lost 0 bases, the J end lost 3 bases, and 8 bases lay between the germline ends. Germline CDR1 is LNHNV and CDR2 is YYDKDF (reference sequence). This CDR3 is built from 14 residues. The CDR3 protein is CATSRDRGEETQYF. CDR3 coding DNA: TGTGCCACCAGCAGAGATAGGGGGGAAGAGACCCAGTACTTC.

This clonotype appeared a single time. A single base separates this from a much larger clone, so it may be a read error. The genes are TRBV21-1 and TRBJ1-1. TRBV21-1 corresponds to a pseudogene. The CDR3 spans 12 residues. The CDR3 region has the DNA TGTGCCAGCAGCCTCAGGGACCCTGGAGCTTTCTTT. Its translation: CASSLRDPGAFF.

This clonotype was seen repeatedly, ten times or more. The rearrangement joins TRBV18 to TRBJ1-1, with TRBD1 identical over 8 bases. The trim removed 6 bases at V and 2 bases at J, leaving 5 bases unmatched. The CDR3 contains 14 residues. Germline assignment: CDR1 KGHSH and CDR2 LQKENI. The CDR3 DNA is TGTGCCAGCTCGTCGACAGGGGCAAACACTGAAGCTTTCTTT. Translating gives CASSSTGANTEAFF.

As concerns this clonotype: A much larger clone is a single base away; this may be a read error. This sequence joins TRBV5-8 and TRBJ2-5; 10 bases are a match to TRBD2. The CDR3 consists of 17 residues. After removal of 2 bases from V and 1 base from J, the junction contained 8 bases not matched to a gene. Germline CDR1 reads SGHTS; CDR2 reads YDEGEE. In DNA, the CDR3 is TGTGCCAGCAGCTTAGGGACTAGCGAGATCTGCCAAGAGACCCAGTACTTC. Amino acid sequence: CASSLGTSEICQETQYF.